This record looks at one TCR beta chain sequence and its context. What it binds is unknown. CDR1 SQVTM and CDR2 ANQGSEA come from the germline V gene. This CDR3 is built from 12 residues. This entry is derived from a study of T cells expressing NK-cell markers. Points from the study as a whole: Six of the donors carried dominant NKG2C+ clonotypes that took up roughly 1.0-8% of their CD8+ T cells. A handful of donors' CD3+CD56-NKG2C+ cells were dominated by the same clonotypes. HCMV specificity of expanded NKG2C+ T cell clones remained unclear.

Beta-chain TCR cDNA was generated via 5'RACE template switching with UMIs. TCRdb reprocessed the 5' RACE reads, with one entry per CDR3 protein and no DNA. Here the sample table reports fewer than 550,000 distinct CDR3 sequences. This chain joins TRBV29-1 and TRBJ2-1; TCRdb's D call, TRBD2, is unchecked because there is no DNA. This clonotype was sampled from a woman between 50 and 59 years old in good health. Material for sequencing was blood T cells: a sorted CD56 or NKG2C T cell subset, CD4+ or CD8+ T cells, or bulk PBMC T cells (not recorded which). CDR3 in amino acids: CSAWTSGREQFF.